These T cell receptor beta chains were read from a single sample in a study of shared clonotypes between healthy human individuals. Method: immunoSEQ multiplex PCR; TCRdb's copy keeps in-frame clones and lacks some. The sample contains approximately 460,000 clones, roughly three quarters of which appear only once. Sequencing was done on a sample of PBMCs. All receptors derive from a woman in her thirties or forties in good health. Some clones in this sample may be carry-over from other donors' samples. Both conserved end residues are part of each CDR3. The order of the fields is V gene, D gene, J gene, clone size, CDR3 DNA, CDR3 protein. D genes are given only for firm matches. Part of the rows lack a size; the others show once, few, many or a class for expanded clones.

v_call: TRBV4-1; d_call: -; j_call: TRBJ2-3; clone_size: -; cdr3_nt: TGCGCCAGCAGCCAAGTAATCTGGGACGTCACAGATACGCAGTATTTT; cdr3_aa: CASSQVIWDVTDTQYF
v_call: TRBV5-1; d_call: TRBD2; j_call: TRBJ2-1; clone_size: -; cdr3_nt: TGCGCCAGCAGCCAGGGACTAGCGGGAGTAGGTCAGTTCTTC; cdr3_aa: CASSQGLAGVGQFF
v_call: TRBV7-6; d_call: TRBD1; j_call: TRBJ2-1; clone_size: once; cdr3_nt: TGTGCCAGCAGCTTAGACGGGACAGACGAGAATGAGCAGTTCTTC; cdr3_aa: CASSLDGTDENEQFF
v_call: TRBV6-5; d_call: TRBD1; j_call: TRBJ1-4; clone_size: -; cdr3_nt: TGTGCCAGCAGTGCTGCCGGGACAGGGGATGAAAAACTGTTTTTT; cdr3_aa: CASSAAGTGDEKLFF
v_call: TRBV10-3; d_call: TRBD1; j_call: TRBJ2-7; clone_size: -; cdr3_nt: TGTGCCAGCAGTCCGACAGGGGGGCTCTACGAGCAGTACTTC; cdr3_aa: CASSPTGGLYEQYF
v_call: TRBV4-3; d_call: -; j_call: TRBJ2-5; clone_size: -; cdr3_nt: TGCGCCAGCAGCCAAGATCGGGTTCGGGGGACCCAAGAGACCCAGTACTTC; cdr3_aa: CASSQDRVRGTQETQYF
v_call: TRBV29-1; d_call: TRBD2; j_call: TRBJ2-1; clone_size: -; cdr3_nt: TGCAGCATTGGGGGGGGTCGGAATGAGCAGTTCTTC; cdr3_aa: CSIGGGRNEQFF
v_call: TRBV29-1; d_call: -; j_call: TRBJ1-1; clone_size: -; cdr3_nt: TGCAGCGTGCAGGAATTCGACACTGAAGCTTTCTTT; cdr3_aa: CSVQEFDTEAFF
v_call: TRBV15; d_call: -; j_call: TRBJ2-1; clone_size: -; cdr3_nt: TGTGCCACCAGCAGAGCCGGGACCCAAGACGTCAATGAGCAGTTCTTC; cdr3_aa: CATSRAGTQDVNEQFF
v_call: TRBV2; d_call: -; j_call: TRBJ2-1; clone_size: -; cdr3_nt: TGTGCCAGCAGGACCGGCAGGGGTAACTACAATGAGCAGTTCTTC; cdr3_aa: CASRTGRGNYNEQFF
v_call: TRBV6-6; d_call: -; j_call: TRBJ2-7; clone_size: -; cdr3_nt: TGTGCCACCTTGGACACCGCCTACGAGCAGTACTTC; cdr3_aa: CATLDTAYEQYF
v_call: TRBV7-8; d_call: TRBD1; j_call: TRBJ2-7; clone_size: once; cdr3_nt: TGTGCCAGCAGCGACTACAGGGGTAAGGGCTACGAGCAGTACTTC; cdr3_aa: CASSDYRGKGYEQYF
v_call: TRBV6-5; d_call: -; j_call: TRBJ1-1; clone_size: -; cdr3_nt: TGTGCCAGCAGTTACTCTTCAGGGTGGACTGAAGCTTTCTTT; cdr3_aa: CASSYSSGWTEAFF
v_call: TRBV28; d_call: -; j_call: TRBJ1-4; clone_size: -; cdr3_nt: TGTGCCAGCAACATTGCTGGGACCCCAACTAATGAAAAACTGTTTTTT; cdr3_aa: CASNIAGTPTNEKLFF
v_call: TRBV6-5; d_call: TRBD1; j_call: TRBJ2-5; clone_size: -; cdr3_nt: TGTGCCAGCAGTTACGGACAGGAACAAGAGACCCAGTACTTC; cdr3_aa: CASSYGQEQETQYF
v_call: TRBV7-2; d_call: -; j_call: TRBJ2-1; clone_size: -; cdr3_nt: TGTGCCAGCAGCTACGGGATCTCCTACAATGAGCAGTTCTTC; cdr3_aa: CASSYGISYNEQFF
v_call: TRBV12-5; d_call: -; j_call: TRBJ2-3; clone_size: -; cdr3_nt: TGTGCTAGTGGACAGGGAGGGAGCACAGATACGCAGTATTTT; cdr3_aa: CASGQGGSTDTQYF